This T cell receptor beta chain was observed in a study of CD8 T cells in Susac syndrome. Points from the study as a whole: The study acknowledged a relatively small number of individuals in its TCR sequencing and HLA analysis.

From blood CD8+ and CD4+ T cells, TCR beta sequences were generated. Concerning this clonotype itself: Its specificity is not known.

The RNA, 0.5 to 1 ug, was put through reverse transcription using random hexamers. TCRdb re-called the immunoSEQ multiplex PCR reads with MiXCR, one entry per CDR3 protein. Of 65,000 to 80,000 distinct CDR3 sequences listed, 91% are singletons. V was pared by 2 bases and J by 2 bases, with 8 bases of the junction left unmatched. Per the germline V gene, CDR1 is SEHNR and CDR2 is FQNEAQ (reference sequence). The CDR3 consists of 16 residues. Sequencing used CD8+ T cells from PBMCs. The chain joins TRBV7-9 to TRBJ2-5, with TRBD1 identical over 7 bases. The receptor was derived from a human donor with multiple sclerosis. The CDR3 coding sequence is TGTGCCAGCAGCTTATCTTACGGGACAGAGCAAGAGACCCAGTACTTC. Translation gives CASSLSYGTEQETQYF.